What follows describes a single TCR beta chain. The data are from a study of human T cells and chemical hapten exposure. Across the study: Per-sample TCR yields varied mainly from small pooled library volume differences.

The V gene lost 5 bases and the J gene lost 1 base, with 12 bases spanning the gap. The CDR3 has 14 residues. Per the germline V gene, CDR1 is SGHKS and CDR2 is YYEKEE (reference sequence). Time point reported: pre-sensitization, week 0. Described treatment: therapeutic diphenylcyclopropenone sensitization with weekly scalp DPC. TCRdb used MiXCR to reprocess the RACE reads, holding one entry per CDR3 protein. The sample shows about 380,000 distinct CDR3 sequences, 4.5% to 5.5% of them seen only once. The chain joins TRBV5-5 to TRBJ1-1, with TRBD1 as a possible D gene (6 bases). The sample here was whole blood, taken in connection with sensitization to the hapten diphenylcyclopropenone (DPC). The sequence was obtained from a woman in her forties or fifties with alopecia areata. Some clones in this sample may be carry-over from other donors' samples. The DNA of the CDR3 is TGTGCCAGCAGTCAGCCGGGACAGAACACTGAAGCTTTCTTT. This translates into CASSQPGQNTEAFF.